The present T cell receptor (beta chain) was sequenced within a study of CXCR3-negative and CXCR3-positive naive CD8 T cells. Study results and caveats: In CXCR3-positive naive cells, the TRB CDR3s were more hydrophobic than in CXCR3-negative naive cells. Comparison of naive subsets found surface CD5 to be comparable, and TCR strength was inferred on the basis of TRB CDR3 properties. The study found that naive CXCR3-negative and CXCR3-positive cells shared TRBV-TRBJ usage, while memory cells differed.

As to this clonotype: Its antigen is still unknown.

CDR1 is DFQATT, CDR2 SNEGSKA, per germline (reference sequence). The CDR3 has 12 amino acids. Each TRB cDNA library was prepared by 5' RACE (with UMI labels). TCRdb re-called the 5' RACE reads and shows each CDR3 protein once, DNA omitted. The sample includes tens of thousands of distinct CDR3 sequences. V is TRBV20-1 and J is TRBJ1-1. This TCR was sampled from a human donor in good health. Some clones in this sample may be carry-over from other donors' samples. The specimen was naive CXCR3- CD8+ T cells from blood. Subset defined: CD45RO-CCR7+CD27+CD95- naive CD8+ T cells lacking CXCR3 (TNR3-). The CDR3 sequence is CSVREGDTEAFF.